These 23 T cell receptor beta chains came from one sample sequenced in a study of T cell responses to AZD1222 COVID-19 vaccine (dated by TCRdb to about 2021). The library was obtained by the immunoSEQ multiplex PCR assay. The source is immuneACCESS, and TCRdb retained only in-frame sequences with V and J called. Part of the clones is not carried over; for the studies checked, unresolved V genes explain less than half of this, and the remainder is unexplained. A total of some 90,000 clones appear in this sample, 88% of them only once. Less than 20% of the sample is taken by the ten largest. Read against the paper, the sample's time point label means: baseline before first vaccination. The sample here was peripheral blood, taken on day 0 of AZD1222 vaccination. The receptor source for this set is an adult in good health.

This clone was counted a few times. This sample includes further DNA sequences coding for the same CDR3. This chain links TRBV2 with TRBJ1-2, with no clear D. The CDR3 consists of 13 residues. V shed 3 bases and J shed 2 bases, with 7 bases lying between them. CDR1 is SNHLY, CDR2 FYNNEI, per germline. The CDR3 reads CASSELGNYGYTF. As DNA, the CDR3 is TGTGCCAGCAGTGAGTTAGGGAACTATGGCTACACCTTC.

The V gene is TRBV5-1, the J gene TRBJ2-3, with TRBD1 matching over 10 bases. The germline gives CDR1 SGHRS, CDR2 YFSETQ. The CDR3 is 14 amino acids. V dropped 3 bases and J dropped 4; count of bases not matched to a gene: 2. CDR3 amino acids: CASSSGTGADTQYF. Written as DNA, the CDR3 is TGCGCCAGCAGCTCAGGGACAGGGGCAGATACGCAGTATTTT.

This sequence joins TRBV29-1 and TRBJ1-1; D call uncertain. Germline loops: CDR1 SQVTM, CDR2 ANQGSEA. V gave up 4 bases and J gave up 4 bases, with 13 bases separating them. The CDR3 is 13 amino acids. The CDR3 coding sequence is TGCAGCGTTGGGTTTGGAAGGTCCACTGAAGCTTTCTTT. Translating gives CSVGFGRSTEAFF.

The rearrangement joins TRBV19 to TRBJ1-2; D ambiguous. Looked up from germline, CDR1 is LNHDA and CDR2 is SQIVND (reference sequence). V was cut by 7 bases and J by 6 bases, with 21 bases left in between. This CDR3 is built from 15 residues. CDR3 DNA: TGTGCCAGTACCCCCCCGCGGGTGTCTGGGAATGGCTACACCTTC. This encodes CASTPPRVSGNGYTF.

This chain connects TRBV5-4 to TRBJ2-4; D unresolved. The CDR3 covers 14 residues. CDR1 SGHNT and CDR2 YYREEE come from the germline V gene (reference sequence). Trimming left V 1 base short and J 6 bases short, with 11 bases between. The CDR3 loop reads CASSLRVPGNIQYF. Written as DNA, the CDR3 is TGTGCCAGCAGCTTGCGGGTCCCGGGAAACATTCAGTACTTC. The full variable domain, with the rest looked up from reference TRBV5-4 and TRBJ2-4, is ETGVTQSPTHLIKTRGQQVTLRCSSQSGHNTVSWYQQALGQGPQFIFQYYREEENGRGNFPPRFSGLQFPNYSSELNVNALELDDSALYLCASSLRVPGNIQYFGAGTRLSVL.

The chain links TRBV24-1 to TRBJ2-7, with 8 bases identical to TRBD1. CDR1 KGHDR and CDR2 SFDVKD come from the germline V gene. This CDR3 comprises 16 residues. The trim removed 5 bases at V and 3 bases at J, leaving 11 bases unmatched. The CDR3 sequence is CATSGTGTGDNYEQYF. In DNA form, the CDR3 reads TGTGCCACCAGTGGAACCGGGACAGGCGACAACTACGAGCAGTACTTC.

The rearrangement joins TRBV27 to TRBJ2-2; TRBD2 agrees at 12 bases. The CDR3 sequence is 16 residues long. Germline V lookup: CDR1 MNHEY, CDR2 SMNVEV (reference sequence). V lost 5 bases, J lost 7 bases, and 8 bases stayed unmatched. The CDR3 DNA reads TGTGCCAGCAGTCTTCGACTAGCGGGAGTGGTCGGGGAGCTGTTTTTT. Its translation is CASSLRLAGVVGELFF.

The gene calls are TRBV11-1 and TRBJ2-7, with D uncertain. The ends were cut back, 5 bases at V and 5 bases at J, with 10 bases in the middle. This CDR3 has 12 residues. Germline values: CDR1 SGHAT, CDR2 FQDESV (reference sequence). The CDR3: CASSPRGHEQYF. In nucleotides, the CDR3 is TGTGCCAGCAGCCCCCGTGGCCACGAGCAGTACTTC.

This chain connects TRBV13 to TRBJ1-1, with a weak D call TRBD1 (5 bases). The CDR3 consists of 13 residues. Germline CDR1 PRHDT, CDR2 FYEKMQ (reference sequence). Deletions cut 5 bases from V and 5 bases from J, with 12 bases between. CDR3 sequence (DNA): TGTGCCAGCAGCCCCACCGGGGGGACTGAAGCTTTCTTT. It specifies CASSPTGGTEAFF.

J is TRBJ2-3 and V is TRBV10-1; 13 bases align to TRBD2. The CDR3 consists of 17 residues. Germline trimming cut 3 bases from V and 0 bases from J; bases unmatched to any gene: 3. CDR1 is WNHNN, CDR2 SYGVQD, per germline (reference sequence). CDR3 bases: TGCGCCAGCAGTGATGGGACTAGCGGGATTAGCACAGATACGCAGTATTTT. This translates into CASSDGTSGISTDTQYF.

The J gene is TRBJ2-7, the V gene TRBV7-3; 11 bases map to TRBD1. V trimming: 5 bases; J trimming: 3 bases; junction bases outside the gene matches: 6. The CDR3 loop spans 15 amino acids. Germline V gives CDR1 SGHTA, CDR2 FQGTGA. CDR3 sequence reads: CASSTLGTGGYEQYF. The CDR3 bases are TGTGCCAGCAGCACACTCGGGACAGGGGGCTACGAGCAGTACTTC.

V and J are TRBV6-5 and TRBJ2-7, with D uncertain. Germline CDR1 reads MNHEY; CDR2 reads SVGAGI. The CDR3 extends over 15 amino acids. V lost 0 bases and J lost 0, with 9 bases in between. The CDR3 sequence: CASSYSSTYSYEQYF. The CDR3 DNA follows: TGTGCCAGCAGTTACTCGTCAACATACTCCTACGAGCAGTACTTC.

The gene calls are TRBV5-6 and TRBJ1-4, with no clear D. Deletions cut 6 bases from V and 0 bases from J, with 12 bases between. The CDR3 runs to 15 residues. Germline CDR1 is SGHDT and CDR2 is YYEEEE. The CDR3: CASKGAVSTNEKLFF. DNA for the CDR3: TGTGCCAGCAAGGGTGCAGTCTCAACTAATGAAAAACTGTTTTTT.

The rearrangement links TRBV4-2 to TRBJ1-2; unclear D gene. V lost 1 base and J lost 3, with 18 bases in between. Per germline, CDR1 LGHNA and CDR2 YNFKEQ. The CDR3 extends over 17 amino acids. This CDR3 reads CASSQAPQVSEYYGYTF. CDR3 DNA sequence: TGTGCCAGCAGCCAAGCGCCCCAGGTGTCAGAATACTATGGCTACACCTTC.

This clone was detected only once. The J gene is TRBJ2-6, the V gene TRBV3-1 (or the pseudogene TRBV3-2); 8 positions agree with TRBD1. After removal of 7 bases from V and 0 bases from J, the junction contained 11 bases not matched to a gene. The length of the CDR3 is 18 residues. Per the germline V gene, CDR1 is LGHDT and CDR2 is YNNKEL (reference sequence). CDR3 sequence reads: CASTQDRAKTSGANVLTF. The CDR3, as DNA: TGTGCCAGCACCCAGGACAGGGCCAAAACCTCTGGGGCCAACGTCCTGACTTTC.

The DNA for the CDR3 is TGTGCCAGCAGTCAAGACCGGACAGGGGCGTATTCACCCCTCCACTTT. As protein: CASSQDRTGAYSPLHF. The J gene is TRBJ1-6, the V gene TRBV5-6; 9 positions agree with TRBD1. The germline gives CDR1 SGHDT, CDR2 YYEEEE. The CDR3 spans 16 residues. With V trimmed by 5 bases and J by 8 bases, 11 bases remained unmatched.

This clone is classed as medium-sized. This sequence joins TRBV6-4 and TRBJ2-7; maybe TRBD2 (6 bases). This CDR3 comprises 16 residues. Germline V gene lookup returns CDR1 MRHNA and CDR2 SNTAGT. V lost 0 bases and J 5 bases, leaving 17 bases between the germline ends. This chain's CDR3 is CASSDSATSPINEQYF. CDR3 bases: TGTGCCAGCAGTGACTCGGCAACTAGCCCAATTAACGAGCAGTACTTC.

The chain carries TRBV29-1 and TRBJ2-1; no clear D gene. V was cut by 1 base and J by 8 bases, with 9 bases left in between. The germline V gene has CDR1 SQVTM and CDR2 ANQGSEA. This CDR3 is 12 amino acids long. This chain's CDR3 is CSVEGNLDEQFF. The CDR3 DNA reads TGCAGCGTTGAAGGGAATTTAGATGAGCAGTTCTTC.

J is TRBJ1-2 and V is TRBV19; the match to TRBD1 covers 7 bases. The CDR3 runs to 14 residues. Germline loops: CDR1 LNHDA, CDR2 SQIVND (reference sequence). Trimming took 2 bases from V and 6 from J; bases not matched to a gene: 6. CDR3 in DNA: TGTGCCAGTAGTATAATTCAGGGGGTGGATGGCTACACCTTC. Protein: CASSIIQGVDGYTF.

The chain couples TRBV19 to TRBJ1-5; 10 bases map to TRBD1. Germline lookup yields CDR1 LNHDA and CDR2 SQIVND (reference sequence). The CDR3 is 16 amino acids. Trimming took 5 bases from V and 4 from J; bases not matched to a gene: 8. CDR3 sequence reads: CASSPRTGGSNQPQHF. For the CDR3, the DNA is TGTGCCAGTAGTCCACGGACAGGGGGTAGTAATCAGCCCCAGCATTTT.

The table lists this clone with a count of one. This chain uses TRBV30 with TRBJ2-5; TRBD1 might be the D (6 bases). The germline CDR1 and CDR2 sequences are GTSNPN and SVGIG (reference sequence). The CDR3 is 13 amino acids. V lost 5 bases, J lost 3 bases, and 13 bases lay in between. CDR3 residues: CAWDRQVKETQYF. In DNA, the CDR3 is TGTGCCTGGGATCGACAGGTCAAAGAGACCCAGTACTTC.

The chain joins TRBV27 to TRBJ1-2, with 8 bases matching TRBD1. CDR1 is MNHEY and CDR2 is SMNVEV in the germline V gene (reference sequence). V shed 2 bases, J shed 4 bases, and the junction held 3 bases outside the gene matches. CDR3 size: 14 residues. CDR3: CASSLSTGGYGYTF. CDR3 in DNA: TGTGCCAGCAGTTTAAGTACAGGGGGCTATGGCTACACCTTC.

The rearrangement joins TRBV19 to TRBJ2-1, with 14 nucleotides matching TRBD2. The V and J ends lost 6 bases and 6 bases, in that order; junction bases with no gene match: 4. Germline assignment: CDR1 LNHDA and CDR2 SQIVND (reference sequence). This CDR3 contains 15 residues. CDR3 sequence: CASSPGTSGSNEQFF. CDR3 DNA sequence: TGTGCCAGTAGCCCGGGGACTAGCGGGAGCAATGAGCAGTTCTTC.